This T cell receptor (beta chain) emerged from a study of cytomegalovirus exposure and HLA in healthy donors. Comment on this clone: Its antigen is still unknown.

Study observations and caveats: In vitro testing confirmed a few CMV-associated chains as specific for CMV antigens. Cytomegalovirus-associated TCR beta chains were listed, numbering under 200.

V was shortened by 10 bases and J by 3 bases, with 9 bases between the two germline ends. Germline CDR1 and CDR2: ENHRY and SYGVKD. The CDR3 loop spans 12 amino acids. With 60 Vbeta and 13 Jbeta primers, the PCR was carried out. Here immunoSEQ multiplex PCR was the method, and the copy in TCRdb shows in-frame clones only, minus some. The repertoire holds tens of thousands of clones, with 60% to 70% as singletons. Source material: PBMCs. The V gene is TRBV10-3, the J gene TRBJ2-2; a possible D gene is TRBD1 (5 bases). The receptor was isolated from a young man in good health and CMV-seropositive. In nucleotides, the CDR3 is TGTGCCACCGACAGCTACACCGGGGAGCTGTTTTTT. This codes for CATDSYTGELFF.